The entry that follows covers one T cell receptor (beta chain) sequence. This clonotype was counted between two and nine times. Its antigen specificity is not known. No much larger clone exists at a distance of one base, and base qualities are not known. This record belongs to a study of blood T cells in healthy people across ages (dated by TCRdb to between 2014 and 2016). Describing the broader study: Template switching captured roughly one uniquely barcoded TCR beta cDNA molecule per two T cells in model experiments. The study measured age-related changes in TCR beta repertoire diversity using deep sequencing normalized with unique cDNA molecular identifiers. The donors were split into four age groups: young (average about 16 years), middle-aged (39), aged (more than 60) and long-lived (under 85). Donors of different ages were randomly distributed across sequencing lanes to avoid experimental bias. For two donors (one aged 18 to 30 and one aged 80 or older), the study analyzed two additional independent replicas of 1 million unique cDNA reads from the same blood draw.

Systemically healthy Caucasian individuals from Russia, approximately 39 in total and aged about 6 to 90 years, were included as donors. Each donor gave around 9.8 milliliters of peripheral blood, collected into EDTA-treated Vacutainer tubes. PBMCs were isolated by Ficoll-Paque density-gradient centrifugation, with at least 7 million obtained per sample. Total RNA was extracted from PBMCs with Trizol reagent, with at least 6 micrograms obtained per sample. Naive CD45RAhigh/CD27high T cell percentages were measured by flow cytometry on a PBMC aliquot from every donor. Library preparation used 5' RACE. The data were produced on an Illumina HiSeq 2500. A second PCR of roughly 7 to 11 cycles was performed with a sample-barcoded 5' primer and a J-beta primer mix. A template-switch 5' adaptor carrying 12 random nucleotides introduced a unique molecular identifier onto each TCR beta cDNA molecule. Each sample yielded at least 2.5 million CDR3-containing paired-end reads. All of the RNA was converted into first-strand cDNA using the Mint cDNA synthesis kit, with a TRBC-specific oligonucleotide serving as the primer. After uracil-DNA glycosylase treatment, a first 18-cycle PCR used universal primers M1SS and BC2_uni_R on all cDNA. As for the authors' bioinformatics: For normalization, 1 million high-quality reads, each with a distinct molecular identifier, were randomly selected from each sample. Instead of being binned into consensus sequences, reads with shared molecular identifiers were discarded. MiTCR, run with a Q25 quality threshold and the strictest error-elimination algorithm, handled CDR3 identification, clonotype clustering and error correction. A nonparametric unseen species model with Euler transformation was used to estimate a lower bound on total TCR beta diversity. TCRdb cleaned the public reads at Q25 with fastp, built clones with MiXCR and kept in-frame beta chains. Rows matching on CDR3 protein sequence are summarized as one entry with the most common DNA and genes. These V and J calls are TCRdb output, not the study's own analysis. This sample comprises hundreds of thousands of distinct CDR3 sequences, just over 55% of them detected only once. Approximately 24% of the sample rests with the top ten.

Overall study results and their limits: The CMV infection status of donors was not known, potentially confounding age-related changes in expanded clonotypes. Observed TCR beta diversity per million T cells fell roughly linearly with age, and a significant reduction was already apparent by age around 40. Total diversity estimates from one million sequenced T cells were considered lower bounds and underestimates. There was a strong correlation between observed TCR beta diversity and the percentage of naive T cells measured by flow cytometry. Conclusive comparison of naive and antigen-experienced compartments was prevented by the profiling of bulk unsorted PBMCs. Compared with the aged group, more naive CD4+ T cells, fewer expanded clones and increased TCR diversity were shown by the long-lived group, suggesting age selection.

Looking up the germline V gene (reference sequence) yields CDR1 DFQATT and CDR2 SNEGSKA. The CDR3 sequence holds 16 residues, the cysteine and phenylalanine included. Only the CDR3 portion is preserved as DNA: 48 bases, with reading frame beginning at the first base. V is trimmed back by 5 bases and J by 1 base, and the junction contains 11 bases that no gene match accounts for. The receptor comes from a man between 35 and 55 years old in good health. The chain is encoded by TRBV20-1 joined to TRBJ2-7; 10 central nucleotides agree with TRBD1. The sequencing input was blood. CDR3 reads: CSAEKTDRGLSYEQYF. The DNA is TGCAGTGCTGAAAAGACGGACAGGGGGTTATCCTACGAGCAGTACTTC.